One sample yielded the 30 T cell receptor beta chains listed below, sequenced in a study of blood T cells in healthy people across ages (dated by TCRdb to between 2015 and 2016). The library was produced with 5' RACE. The sample was run on an Illumina HiSeq 2500. The second PCR ran for roughly 7 to 11 cycles and used a J-beta primer mix along with a sample-barcoded 5' primer. The public reads were run again by TCRdb, first through fastp at Q25 and then through MiXCR, and only productive beta chains were kept. Here each entry gathers all rows of one CDR3 protein and keeps the most common genes and DNA. For this sample there are approximately 1.5 million distinct CDR3 sequences; about 35% appear just once. The ten most abundant clones make up roughly 12% of the sample. The sequencing input was blood. All receptors derive from a woman younger than 45 in good health.

This clonotype was counted only a few times. This chain links TRBV9 with TRBJ2-7, with 11 bases fitting TRBD1. J lost 3 bases, V lost 2 bases, and 4 bases had no gene match. This CDR3 has 15 amino acids. Germline-derived CDR1 and CDR2 are SGDLS and YYNGEE. The chain's CDR3 is CASSVGQGVLYEQYF. DNA for the CDR3: TGTGCCAGCAGCGTGGGACAGGGGGTACTCTACGAGCAGTACTTC. The full variable domain, completed using reference TRBV9 and TRBJ2-7, is DSGVTQTPKHLITATGQRVTLRCSPRSGDLSVYWYQQSLDQGLQFLIQYYNGEERAKGNILERFSAQQFPDLHSELNLSSLELGDSALYFCASSVGQGVLYEQYFGPGTRLTVT.

Details on this clonotype: A much larger clone differs by one base, so this may be a read error. V is TRBV6-6 and J is TRBJ2-7; 10 bases agree with TRBD1. Germline V lookup: CDR1 MNHNY, CDR2 SVGAGI (reference sequence). There are 16 residues in the CDR3. V dropped 6 bases and J dropped 6; count of bases not matched to a gene: 14. The DNA of the CDR3 is TGTGCCAGCAGGGACTTGGGGGGACAGGGGAGTGGCGAGCAGTACTTC. It encodes CASRDLGGQGSGEQYF.

This clonotype occurred a few times. V is TRBV9 and J is TRBJ2-1; 12 nucleotides agree with TRBD1. The junction had 10 bases not matched to a gene; V was cut back by 4 bases and J by 8 bases. This CDR3 spans 16 amino acids. Germline CDR1 is SGDLS and CDR2 is YYNGEE. Here the CDR3 DNA reads TGTGCCAGCAGCTCGACCGGGACAGGGGGCTTGGATGAGCAGTTCTTC. Protein sequence: CASSSTGTGGLDEQFF. The complete variable domain, with remaining parts taken from reference TRBV9 and TRBJ2-1, reads DSGVTQTPKHLITATGQRVTLRCSPRSGDLSVYWYQQSLDQGLQFLIQYYNGEERAKGNILERFSAQQFPDLHSELNLSSLELGDSALYFCASSSTGTGGLDEQFFGPGTRLTVL.

This clonotype was recorded at least ten times. The chain carries TRBV27 and TRBJ2-5, with 7 bases aligning to TRBD1. The CDR3 length is 16 residues. The trim removed 6 bases at V and 3 bases at J, leaving 13 bases unmatched. Germline assignment: CDR1 MNHEY and CDR2 SMNVEV (reference sequence). CDR3 amino acids: CASRPSPQTGKETQYF. CDR3 sequence (DNA): TGTGCCAGCAGACCTTCCCCCCAGACAGGGAAAGAGACCCAGTACTTC.

V and J are TRBV20-1 and TRBJ2-1; D unclear. The CDR3 sequence is 17 residues long. Trimming removed 3 bases at V and 0 bases at J, with 18 bases between. Germline V CDR1 and CDR2: DFQATT, SNEGSKA (reference sequence). CDR3 amino acids: CSAREVNWRSSYNEQFF. The CDR3 coding sequence is TGCAGTGCTAGGGAAGTGAATTGGCGAAGCTCCTACAATGAGCAGTTCTTC.

This rearrangement joins TRBV2 to TRBJ1-4; TRBD1 agrees at 9 bases. This CDR3 has 14 residues. After removal of 7 bases from V and 6 bases from J, the junction contained 6 bases not matched to a gene. Germline V gene lookup returns CDR1 SNHLY and CDR2 FYNNEI. DNA of the CDR3: TGTGCCAGCATGGGGGACAGGGTCGATGAAAAACTGTTTTTT. It yields the protein CASMGDRVDEKLFF. The entire variable domain, with the rest obtained from reference TRBV2 and TRBJ1-4, is as follows: EPEVTQTPSHQVTQMGQEVILRCVPISNHLYFYWYRQILGQKVEFLVSFYNNEISEKSEIFDDQFSVERPDGSNFTLKIRSTKLEDSAMYFCASMGDRVDEKLFFGSGTQLSVL.

This clonotype was detected only once. The chain has TRBV9 and TRBJ1-2; unclear D gene. CDR1 is SGDLS, CDR2 YYNGEE, per germline. Trimming took 0 bases from V and 8 from J, leaving 11 bases between them. The CDR3 has 13 residues. CDR3 sequence reads: CASSVDNSGGYTF. DNA of the CDR3: TGTGCCAGCAGCGTAGATAACAGCGGCGGCTACACCTTC.

The chain links TRBV11-3 to TRBJ2-5; TRBD1 aligns across 8 bases. The ends lost 4 bases at V and 5 bases at J; junction bases unmatched: 9. CDR1 is SGHNT and CDR2 is YENEEA in the germline V gene. This CDR3 has 15 amino acids. The CDR3 region has the DNA TGTGCCAGCAGCTGGGGGACAGGATCTACGGAGACCCAGTACTTC. Its protein product is CASSWGTGSTETQYF.

Remarks on this clonotype: One base away lies a much larger clone, so this may be a sequencing read error. The gene calls are TRBV25-1 and TRBJ2-4; D not certain. The CDR3 spans 15 residues. V was shortened by 3 bases and J by 3 bases, with 12 bases between the two germline ends. Looked up from germline, CDR1 is MGHDK and CDR2 is SYGVNS. The CDR3 DNA is TGTGCCAGCAGTGAGGGCTGGGTAAACAAAAACATTCAGTACTTC. This sequence encodes CASSEGWVNKNIQYF.

The chain uses TRBV5-1 and TRBJ1-1, with a tentative D call TRBD1 (6 bases). Trimming removed 4 bases at V and 5 bases at J, with 15 bases between. From germline, CDR1 is SGHRS and CDR2 YFSETQ. The CDR3 covers 14 residues. Written as DNA, the CDR3 is TGCGCCAGCAGCGTAAATACAGGGAGTACTGAAGCTTTCTTT. Translation: CASSVNTGSTEAFF.

J is TRBJ2-3 and V is TRBV29-1; D call uncertain. The length of the CDR3 is 12 residues. V lost 2 bases, J lost 0 bases, and 3 bases lay in between. From germline, CDR1 is SQVTM and CDR2 ANQGSEA. In DNA form, the CDR3 reads TGCAGCGTTGAACAGAGCACAGATACGCAGTATTTT. Translation: CSVEQSTDTQYF.

The chain couples TRBV6-5 to TRBJ1-2, with D possibly matching TRBD1 (6 bases). This CDR3 has 15 amino acids. CDR1 and CDR2 from the germline V gene are MNHEY and SVGAGI. Trimming shortened V by 7 bases and J by 2 bases, and 17 bases separated the two germline ends. The CDR3 loop is CASTLSIGTNYGYTF. In nucleotides, the CDR3 is TGTGCCAGCACCCTATCGATCGGGACAAACTATGGCTACACCTTC.

This rearrangement joins TRBV3-1 to TRBJ1-4; D unresolved. Germline V lookup: CDR1 LGHDT, CDR2 YNNKEL (reference sequence). CDR3 size: 15 residues. V gave up 0 bases and J gave up 4 bases, with 9 bases separating them. DNA of the CDR3: TGTGCCAGCAGCCAAGACGGGTTTCTTAATGAAAAACTGTTTTTT. Its translation is CASSQDGFLNEKLFF.

The chain is built from TRBV12-3 or TRBV12-4 and TRBJ1-2, with 7 bases identical to TRBD1. The V and J ends lost 0 bases and 2 bases, in that order; junction bases with no gene match: 3. The CDR3 is 15 amino acids. The CDR3 coding sequence is TGTGCCAGCAGTTTAGCGCCGACAGGGAACTATGGCTACACCTTC. This translates into CASSLAPTGNYGYTF.

This clonotype was counted only a few times. The chain carries TRBV5-1 and TRBJ2-3; 10 positions match TRBD2. This CDR3 comprises 16 residues. The V segment lost 0 bases and the J segment 5 bases; nucleotides outside the gene matches: 6. Germline V gene data show CDR1 as SGHRS and CDR2 as YFSETQ. In DNA, the CDR3 is TGCGCCAGCAGCTTGGTGAGCGGGGGGGCCGGAGATACGCAGTATTTT. Encoded protein: CASSLVSGGAGDTQYF.

This clonotype was recorded a few times. The CDR3 is CSVAAGRFSYEQYF. For the CDR3, the DNA is TGCAGCGTTGCGGCAGGGAGGTTCTCCTACGAGCAGTACTTC. The rearrangement links TRBV29-1 to TRBJ2-7; tentatively, D is TRBD2 (6 bases). The CDR3 spans 14 residues. V was pared by 4 bases and J by 0 bases, with 13 bases between. The germline V gene has CDR1 SQVTM and CDR2 ANQGSEA.

Concerning this clonotype: The junction differs from germline at one of its ends, possibly a read error. CDR3 sequence (DNA): TGTGCCAGCAGTTTATTTACGGAGGCCGATACGGAGTATTTT. Its protein is CASSLFTEADTEYF. The chain couples TRBV12-3 or TRBV12-4 to TRBJ2-3; possible D gene TRBD2, 5 bases. The CDR3 consists of 14 residues.

This clonotype was found a few times. Possible read error: a much larger clone is one base away. The V gene is TRBV29-1, the J gene TRBJ2-7; 12 bases are shared with TRBD1. The CDR3 is 12 residues long. V lost 6 bases, J lost 6 bases, and 3 bases stayed unmatched. Germline assignment: CDR1 SQVTM and CDR2 ANQGSEA. In nucleotides, the CDR3 is TGCAGCGTGGGGACAGGGGGCGGCGAGCAGTACTTC. Residues: CSVGTGGGEQYF.

V is TRBV6-5 and J is TRBJ2-5, with D possibly being TRBD1 or TRBD2 (6 bases each). Per the germline V gene, CDR1 is MNHEY and CDR2 is SVGAGI. This CDR3 is 15 amino acids long. Trimming left V 6 bases short and J 7 bases short, with 21 bases between. CDR3 DNA: TGTGCCAGCAGCCGACTACAGGAGGGGGTAGGGACCCAGTACTTC. Translating it yields CASSRLQEGVGTQYF.

This clonotype was recorded at least ten times. This sequence joins TRBV29-1 and TRBJ1-2; D perhaps matches TRBD1 (6 bases). V dropped 2 bases and J dropped 4 bases, with 14 bases sitting between them. The germline V gene encodes CDR1 SQVTM and CDR2 ANQGSEA. This CDR3 is built from 14 residues. The CDR3 nucleotides read TGCAGCGTTGAACTACCGGGGGGCCTCTATGGCTACACCTTC. This encodes CSVELPGGLYGYTF.

This clonotype occurred a few times. CDR3 nucleotide sequence: TGTGCCAGCAGCGCCGGGACAGCAGATACGCAGTATTTT. Its protein is CASSAGTADTQYF. This sequence joins TRBV7-3 and TRBJ2-3; 7 bases are shared with TRBD1. The CDR3 has 13 amino acids. Germline V CDR1 and CDR2: SGHTA, FQGTGA. V gave up 5 bases and J gave up 4 bases; unmatched junction bases: 3.

The chain joins TRBV27 to TRBJ2-7; tentative D call: TRBD2 (5 bases). Trimming took off 4 bases at V and 6 bases at J, with 13 bases between the two ends. The CDR3 is 13 residues long. Per the germline V gene, CDR1 is MNHEY and CDR2 is SMNVEV (reference sequence). CDR3 coding DNA: TGTGCCAGCAGTTCCCCCCCTCGGGGCGAGCAGTACTTC. This codes for CASSSPPRGEQYF.

V and J are TRBV28 and TRBJ2-5, with 11 nucleotides matching TRBD2. CDR1 is MDHEN, CDR2 SYDVKM, per germline. CDR3 length: 15 amino acids. J was trimmed by 4 bases and V by 7 bases; bases with no gene match: 8. CDR3: CASTLSSGGAETQYF. As DNA, the CDR3 is TGTGCCAGCACCTTAAGTAGCGGGGGGGCAGAGACCCAGTACTTC.

This clonotype was picked up a small number of times. The rearrangement uses TRBV7-2 and TRBJ2-5; 7 bases fit TRBD1. The tail of the sequence fits TRBJ2-7 better, so the J call may be wrong. CDR1 and CDR2 (germline): SGHTA, FQGNSA. The CDR3 spans 15 residues. CDR3 amino acids: CASSKDRVRAYEQYF. DNA for the CDR3: TGTGCCAGCAGCAAAGACAGGGTACGAGCTTACGAGCAGTACTTC.

A word on this clonotype: A read error may explain this, as a much larger clone is one base away. This chain connects TRBV29-1 to TRBJ2-7, with TRBD1 as a possible D gene (6 bases). V was pared by 6 bases and J by 0 bases, with 27 bases between. The CDR3 has 18 residues. In germline, CDR1 is SQVTM, CDR2 ANQGSEA. The CDR3 nucleotides read TGCAGCGTCCTTATCTGGAACAGGGAAGCCGGAAGCTCCTACGAGCAGTACTTC. It is translated as CSVLIWNREAGSSYEQYF.

The V and J genes are TRBV28 and TRBJ1-2; D gene ambiguous. Germline values: CDR1 MDHEN, CDR2 SYDVKM. V was pared by 6 bases and J by 4 bases, with 12 bases between. The CDR3 loop spans 13 amino acids. The CDR3 loop reads CASSPRAIYGYTF. CDR3 in DNA: TGTGCCAGCAGCCCTAGGGCCATCTATGGCTACACCTTC.

In its sample, this clonotype was seen a few times. A single base separates this from a much larger clone, so it may be a read error. This chain connects TRBV10-3 to TRBJ2-7; the D gene is possibly TRBD1 (6 bases). The CDR3 has 13 residues. V was trimmed by 10 bases and J by 0 bases, leaving 13 bases between them. Germline V gives CDR1 ENHRY, CDR2 SYGVKD. DNA for the CDR3: TGTGCCACAGGACAGTGGAACTCCTACGAGCAGTACTTC. Its protein is CATGQWNSYEQYF.

The sample holds a few counts of this clonotype. The rearrangement links TRBV2 to TRBJ2-1; D perhaps matches TRBD2 (5 bases). V was cut by 3 bases and J by 10 bases, with 10 bases left in between. This CDR3 is 12 amino acids long. The germline V gene has CDR1 SNHLY and CDR2 FYNNEI. This CDR3 is CASSDEEVEQFF. The CDR3 DNA is TGTGCCAGCAGTGATGAGGAGGTGGAGCAGTTCTTC.

The chain is built from TRBV9 and TRBJ2-3, with TRBD2 matching over 10 bases. Unmatched junction bases numbered 10, after V lost 3 bases and J lost 6 bases. The CDR3 totals 16 residues. Per the germline V gene, CDR1 is SGDLS and CDR2 is YYNGEE. The CDR3 bases are TGTGCCAGCAGCGCAAGCGGGAGGGCCCAGAGGGATACGCAGTATTTT. Protein product: CASSASGRAQRDTQYF. The full variable domain, its missing parts supplied by reference TRBV9 and TRBJ2-3, is DSGVTQTPKHLITATGQRVTLRCSPRSGDLSVYWYQQSLDQGLQFLIQYYNGEERAKGNILERFSAQQFPDLHSELNLSSLELGDSALYFCASSASGRAQRDTQYFGPGTRLTVL.

This clonotype was observed a handful of times. The V call is TRBV7-8, the J call TRBJ2-7; 7 bases map to TRBD2. CDR3 length: 14 amino acids. Trimming cost V 8 bases and J 4 bases; bases outside gene matches: 11. CDR1 SGHVS and CDR2 FQNEAQ come from the germline V gene. CDR3 bases: TGTGCCAGCGGTACCGGGACTAAATTTTACGAGCAGTACTTC. Residues: CASGTGTKFYEQYF.